This T cell receptor (beta chain) appears in the sequencing data of a study of cytomegalovirus exposure and HLA in healthy donors. The data were produced by immunoSEQ multiplex PCR, yet TCRdb's version contains in-frame clones alone and is incomplete. Here the sample spans roughly 150,000 clones, around 86% being singletons. The sequencing input was PBMCs. The sequence derives from a man between 18 and 35 years old in good health and CMV-seropositive.

Written as DNA, the CDR3 is TGTGCCTGGAGTGTACGTAACAGGAGGGGCTACGGCTACACCTTC. Its translation: CAWSVRNRRGYGYTF. The J gene is TRBJ1-2, the V gene TRBV30, with D perhaps matching TRBD1 (5 bases). V lost 0 bases and J lost 8, with 19 bases in between. The germline CDR1 and CDR2 sequences are GTSNPN and SVGIG (reference sequence). The length of the CDR3 is 15 residues.